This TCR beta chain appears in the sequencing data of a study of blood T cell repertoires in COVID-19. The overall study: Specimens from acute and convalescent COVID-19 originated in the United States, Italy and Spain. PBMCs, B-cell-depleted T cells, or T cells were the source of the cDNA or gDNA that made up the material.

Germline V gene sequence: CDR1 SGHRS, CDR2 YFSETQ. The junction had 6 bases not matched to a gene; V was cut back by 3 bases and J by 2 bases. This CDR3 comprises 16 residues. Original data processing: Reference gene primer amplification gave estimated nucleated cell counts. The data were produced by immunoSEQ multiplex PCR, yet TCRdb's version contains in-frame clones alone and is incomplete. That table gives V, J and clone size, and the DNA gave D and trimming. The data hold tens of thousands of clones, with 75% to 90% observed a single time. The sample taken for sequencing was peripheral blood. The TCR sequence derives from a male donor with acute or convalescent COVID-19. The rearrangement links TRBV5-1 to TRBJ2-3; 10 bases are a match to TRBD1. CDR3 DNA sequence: TGCGCCAGCAGCTCCGGGACAGGGGTTTCCACAGATACGCAGTATTTT. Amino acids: CASSSGTGVSTDTQYF. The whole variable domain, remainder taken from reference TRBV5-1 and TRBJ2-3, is KAGVTQTPRYLIKTRGQQVTLSCSPISGHRSVSWYQQTPGQGLQFLFEYFSETQRNKGNFPGRFSGRQFSNSRSEMNVSTLELGDSALYLCASSSGTGVSTDTQYFGPGTRLTVL.